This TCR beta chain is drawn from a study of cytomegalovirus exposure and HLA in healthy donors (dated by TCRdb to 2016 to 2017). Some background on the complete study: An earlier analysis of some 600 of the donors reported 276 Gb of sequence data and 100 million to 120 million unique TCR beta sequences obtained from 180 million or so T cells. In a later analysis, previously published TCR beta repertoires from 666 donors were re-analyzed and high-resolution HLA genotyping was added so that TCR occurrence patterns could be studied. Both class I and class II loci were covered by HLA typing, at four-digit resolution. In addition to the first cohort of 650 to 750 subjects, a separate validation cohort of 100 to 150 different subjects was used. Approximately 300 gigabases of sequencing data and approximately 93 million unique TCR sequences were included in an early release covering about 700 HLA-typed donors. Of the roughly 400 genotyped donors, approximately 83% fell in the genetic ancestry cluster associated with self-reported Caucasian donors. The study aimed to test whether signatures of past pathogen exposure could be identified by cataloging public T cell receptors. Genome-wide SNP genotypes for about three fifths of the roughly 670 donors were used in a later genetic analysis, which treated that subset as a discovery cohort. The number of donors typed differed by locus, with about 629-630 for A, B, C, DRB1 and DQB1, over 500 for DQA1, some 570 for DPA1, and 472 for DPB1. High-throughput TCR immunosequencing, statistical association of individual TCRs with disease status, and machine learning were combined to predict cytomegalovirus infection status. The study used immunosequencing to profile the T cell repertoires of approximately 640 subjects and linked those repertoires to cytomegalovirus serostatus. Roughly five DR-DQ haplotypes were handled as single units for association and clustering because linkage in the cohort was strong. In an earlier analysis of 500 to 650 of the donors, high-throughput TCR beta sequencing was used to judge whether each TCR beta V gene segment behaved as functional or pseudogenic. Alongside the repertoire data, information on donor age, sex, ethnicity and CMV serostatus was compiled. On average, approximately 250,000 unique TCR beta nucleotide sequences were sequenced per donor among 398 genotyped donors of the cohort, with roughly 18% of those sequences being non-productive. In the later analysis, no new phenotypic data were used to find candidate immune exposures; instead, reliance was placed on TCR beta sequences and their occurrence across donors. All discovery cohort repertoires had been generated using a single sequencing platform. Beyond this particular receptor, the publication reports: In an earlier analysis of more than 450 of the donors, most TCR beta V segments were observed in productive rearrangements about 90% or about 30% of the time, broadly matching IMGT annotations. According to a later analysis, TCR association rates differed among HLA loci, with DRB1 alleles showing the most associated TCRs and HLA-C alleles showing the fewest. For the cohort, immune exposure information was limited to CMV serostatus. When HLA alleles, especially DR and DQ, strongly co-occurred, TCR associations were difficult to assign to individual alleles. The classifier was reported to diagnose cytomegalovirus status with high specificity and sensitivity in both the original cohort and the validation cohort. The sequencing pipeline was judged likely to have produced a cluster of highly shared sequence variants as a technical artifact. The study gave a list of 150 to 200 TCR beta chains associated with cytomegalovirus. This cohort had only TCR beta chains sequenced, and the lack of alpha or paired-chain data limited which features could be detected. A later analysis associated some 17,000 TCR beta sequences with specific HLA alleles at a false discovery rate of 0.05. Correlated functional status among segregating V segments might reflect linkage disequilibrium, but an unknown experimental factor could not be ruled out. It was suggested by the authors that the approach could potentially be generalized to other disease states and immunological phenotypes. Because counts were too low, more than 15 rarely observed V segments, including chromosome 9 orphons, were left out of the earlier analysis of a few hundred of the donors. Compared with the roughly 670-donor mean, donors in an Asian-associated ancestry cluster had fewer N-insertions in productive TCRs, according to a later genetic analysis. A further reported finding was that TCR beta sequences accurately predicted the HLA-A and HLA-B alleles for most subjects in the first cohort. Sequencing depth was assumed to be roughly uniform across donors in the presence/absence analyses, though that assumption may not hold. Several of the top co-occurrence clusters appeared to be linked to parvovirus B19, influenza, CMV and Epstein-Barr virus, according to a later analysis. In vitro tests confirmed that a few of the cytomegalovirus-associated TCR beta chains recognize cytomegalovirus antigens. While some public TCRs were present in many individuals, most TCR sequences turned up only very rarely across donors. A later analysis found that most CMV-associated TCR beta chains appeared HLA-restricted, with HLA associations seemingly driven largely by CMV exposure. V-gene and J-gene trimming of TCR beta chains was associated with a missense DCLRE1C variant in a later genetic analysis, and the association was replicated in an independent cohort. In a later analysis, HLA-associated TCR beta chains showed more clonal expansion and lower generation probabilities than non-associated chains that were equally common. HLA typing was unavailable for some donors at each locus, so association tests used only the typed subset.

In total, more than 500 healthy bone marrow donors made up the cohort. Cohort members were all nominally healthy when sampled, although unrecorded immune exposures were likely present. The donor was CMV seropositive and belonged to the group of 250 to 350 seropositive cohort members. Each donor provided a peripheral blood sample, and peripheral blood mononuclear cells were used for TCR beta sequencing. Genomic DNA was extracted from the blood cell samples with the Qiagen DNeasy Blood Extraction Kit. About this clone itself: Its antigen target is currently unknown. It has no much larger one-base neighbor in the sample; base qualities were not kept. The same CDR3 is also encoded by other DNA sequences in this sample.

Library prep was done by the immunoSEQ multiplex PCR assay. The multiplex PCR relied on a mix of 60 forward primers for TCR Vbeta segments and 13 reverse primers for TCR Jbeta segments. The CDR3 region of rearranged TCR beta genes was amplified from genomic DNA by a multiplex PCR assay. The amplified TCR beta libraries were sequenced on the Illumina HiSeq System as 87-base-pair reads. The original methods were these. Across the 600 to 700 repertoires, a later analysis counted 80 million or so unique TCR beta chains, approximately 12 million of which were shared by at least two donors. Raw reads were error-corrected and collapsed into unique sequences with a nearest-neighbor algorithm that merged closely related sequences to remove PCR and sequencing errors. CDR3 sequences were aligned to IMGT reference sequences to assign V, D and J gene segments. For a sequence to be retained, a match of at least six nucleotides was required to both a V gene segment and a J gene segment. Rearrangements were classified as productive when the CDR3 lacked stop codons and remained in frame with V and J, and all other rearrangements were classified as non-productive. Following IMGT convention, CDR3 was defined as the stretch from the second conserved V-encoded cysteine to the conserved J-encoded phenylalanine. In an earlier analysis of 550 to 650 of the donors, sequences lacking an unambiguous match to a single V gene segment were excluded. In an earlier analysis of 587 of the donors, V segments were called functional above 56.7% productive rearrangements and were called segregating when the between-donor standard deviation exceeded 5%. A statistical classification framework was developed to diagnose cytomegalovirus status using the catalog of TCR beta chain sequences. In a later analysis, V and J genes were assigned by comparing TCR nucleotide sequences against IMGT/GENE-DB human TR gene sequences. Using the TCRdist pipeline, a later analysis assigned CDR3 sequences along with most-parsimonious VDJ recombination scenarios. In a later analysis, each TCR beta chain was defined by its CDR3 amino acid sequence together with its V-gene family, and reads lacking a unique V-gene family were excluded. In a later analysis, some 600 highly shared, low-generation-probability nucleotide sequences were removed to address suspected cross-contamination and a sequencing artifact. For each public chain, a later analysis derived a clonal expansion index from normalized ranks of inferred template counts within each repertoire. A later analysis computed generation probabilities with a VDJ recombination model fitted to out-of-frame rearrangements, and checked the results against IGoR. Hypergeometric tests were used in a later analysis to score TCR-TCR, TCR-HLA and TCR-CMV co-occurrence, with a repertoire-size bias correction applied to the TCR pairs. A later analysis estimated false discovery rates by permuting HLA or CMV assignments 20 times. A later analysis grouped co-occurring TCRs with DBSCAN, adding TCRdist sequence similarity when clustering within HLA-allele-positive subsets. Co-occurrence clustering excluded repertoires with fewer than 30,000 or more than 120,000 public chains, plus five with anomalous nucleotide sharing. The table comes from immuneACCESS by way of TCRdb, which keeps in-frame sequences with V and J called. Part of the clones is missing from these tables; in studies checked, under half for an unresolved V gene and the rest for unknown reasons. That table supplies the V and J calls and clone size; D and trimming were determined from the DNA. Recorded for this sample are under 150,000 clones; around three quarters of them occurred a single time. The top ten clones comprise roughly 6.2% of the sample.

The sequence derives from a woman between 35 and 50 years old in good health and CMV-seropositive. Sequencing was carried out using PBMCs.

CDR3 sequence: CASSQGRNQPQHF. The sequenced DNA: TGCGCCAGCAGCCAAGGGAGAAATCAGCCCCAGCATTTT. The receptor chain draws on TRBV4-1 and TRBJ1-5; no D gene can be assigned with confidence. Looking up the germline V gene yields CDR1 MGHRA and CDR2 YSYEKL. V is clipped by 1 base and J by 4 bases, and the sequence between their germline boundaries is 5 bases long. The CDR3 holds 13 amino acids from the cysteine to the phenylalanine. The entry retains the CDR3 DNA only, 39 bases that are in frame from base 1.